These 5 T cell receptor beta chains were sequenced from one sample in a study of CD8 T cells in Susac syndrome. After extraction with the RNeasy kit, about 0.5 to 1 ug of the RNA was reverse transcribed using random hexamers. TCRdb used MiXCR to reprocess the immunoSEQ multiplex PCR reads, holding one entry per CDR3 protein. The sample records more than 150,000 distinct CDR3 sequences, just over 90% being singletons. Sequenced: CD4+ T cells from PBMCs. The receptor set was obtained from a human donor in good health.

This rearrangement joins TRBV5-1 to TRBJ2-5, with a tentative D call TRBD1 (6 bases). V was clipped by 1 base and J by 2 bases, with 12 bases between them. This CDR3 has 15 amino acids. CDR1 SGHRS and CDR2 YFSETQ come from the germline V gene. CDR3 sequence (DNA): TGCGCCAGCAGCTTGACAGGGAGTAATCAAGAGACCCAGTACTTC. Amino acids: CASSLTGSNQETQYF.

V and J are TRBV6-5 and TRBJ2-7; TRBD1 agrees at 8 bases. Germline V CDR1 and CDR2: MNHEY, SVGAGI. J was trimmed by 3 bases and V by 5 bases; bases with no gene match: 9. The CDR3 sequence is 15 residues long. The CDR3 bases are TGTGCCAGCAGTACTGGACAGGGAACTCTCTACGAGCAGTACTTC. It specifies CASSTGQGTLYEQYF.

J is TRBJ2-1 and V is TRBV7-2; possible D gene TRBD2, 7 bases. V was shortened by 3 bases and J by 6 bases, with 12 bases between the two germline ends. The CDR3 has 14 amino acids. The V gene's germline CDR1 is SGHTA and CDR2 FQGNSA. CDR3 residues: CASSFGGGFNEQFF. CDR3 DNA: TGTGCCAGCAGCTTTGGGGGGGGCTTCAATGAGCAGTTCTTC.

In this sample, this clonotype turned up once. This sequence joins TRBV15 and TRBJ1-1; D may be TRBD1 (6 bases). The V gene's germline CDR1 is LNHNV and CDR2 YYDKDF (reference sequence). The V and J ends lost 4 bases and 2 bases respectively, with 8 bases between them. The CDR3 is made up of 13 amino acids. The DNA of the CDR3 is TGTGCCACCAGCAAGGGGGGAAACACTGAAGCTTTCTTT. Its protein is CATSKGGNTEAFF.

The chain has TRBV12-3 or TRBV12-4 and TRBJ2-5; tentatively, D is TRBD1 (5 bases). V lost 6 bases to trimming and J lost 2 bases, with 19 bases between them. The CDR3 is 16 residues long. The CDR3 sequence is CASSLLRAHGQETQYF. The CDR3 bases are TGTGCCAGCAGCTTACTCAGGGCGCACGGGCAAGAGACCCAGTACTTC.